Shown below are 28 T cell receptor beta chains from a single sample sequenced in a study of cytomegalovirus exposure and HLA in healthy donors. PCR employed 60 Vbeta and 13 Jbeta primers. The protocol was immunoSEQ multiplex PCR, while the TCRdb copy is restricted to in-frame clones and leaves out a portion. The table has roughly 150,000 clones, 70% to 80% seen once. The sequencing input was PBMCs. These receptors were taken from a male donor in good health and CMV-seronegative.

This chain joins TRBV6-6 and TRBJ2-5, with a weak D call TRBD2 (5 bases). The end of the DNA is better explained by TRBJ2-7, so the J call may be wrong. CDR1 is MNHNY and CDR2 is SVGAGI in the germline V gene (reference sequence). This CDR3 has 13 residues. The CDR3 sequence is CASTQRRLDEQYF. CDR3 nucleotides: TGTGCCAGCACTCAAAGGAGGCTTGACGAGCAGTACTTC.

The chain couples TRBV7-9 to TRBJ1-1; possibly TRBD1 for D (5 bases). V was shortened by 1 base and J by 6 bases, with 9 bases between the two germline ends. This CDR3 comprises 13 residues. CDR1 is SEHNR and CDR2 is FQNEAQ in the germline V gene (reference sequence). DNA of the CDR3: TGTGCCAGCAGCTTAGGGGGGGTAGCTGAAGCTTTCTTT. This codes for CASSLGGVAEAFF.

This rearrangement joins TRBV7-9 to TRBJ2-7, with TRBD2 matching 7 bases. The CDR3 spans 14 residues. Germline trimming cut 0 bases from V and 2 bases from J; bases unmatched to any gene: 1. In germline, CDR1 is SEHNR, CDR2 FQNEAQ (reference sequence). CDR3 amino acids: CASSLAGGTYEQYF. CDR3 bases: TGTGCCAGCAGCTTAGCCGGGGGGACCTACGAGCAGTACTTC.

This clone was seen only once. The genes are TRBV18 and TRBJ1-2; D uncertain. Between the trimmed V and J ends, which lost 0 bases and 4 bases, there was a span of 6 bases. Germline V CDR1 and CDR2: KGHSH, LQKENI. This CDR3 contains 13 residues. The CDR3: CASSPPSGYGYTF. CDR3 in DNA: TGTGCCAGCTCACCACCGTCCGGCTATGGCTACACCTTC.

This chain links TRBV9 with TRBJ1-2; TRBD1 might be the D (6 bases). The CDR3 extends over 16 amino acids. Germline V gives CDR1 SGDLS, CDR2 YYNGEE. V was clipped by 0 bases and J by 0 bases, with 12 bases between them. The CDR3 DNA is TGTGCCAGCAGCGTAGGACAGGACGACGCTAACTATGGCTACACCTTC. It is translated as CASSVGQDDANYGYTF. Supplemented by reference TRBV9 and TRBJ1-2, the full variable domain reads DSGVTQTPKHLITATGQRVTLRCSPRSGDLSVYWYQQSLDQGLQFLIQYYNGEERAKGNILERFSAQQFPDLHSELNLSSLELGDSALYFCASSVGQDDANYGYTFGSGTRLTVV.

This chain connects TRBV11-1 to TRBJ2-7; a possible D gene is TRBD1 (5 bases). V lost 1 base and J lost 2, with 9 bases in between. CDR1 and CDR2 from the germline V gene are SGHAT and FQDESV (reference sequence). The CDR3 length is 14 residues. Here the CDR3 reads CASSLDRGPYEQYF. The CDR3 DNA is TGTGCCAGCAGCTTAGATAGGGGCCCCTACGAGCAGTACTTC.

This clone turned up a few times. The rearrangement joins TRBV19 to TRBJ2-6, with 9 bases identical to TRBD1. The CDR3 has 17 residues. The V and J ends lost 5 bases and 0 bases, in that order; junction bases with no gene match: 5. Germline CDR1 is LNHDA and CDR2 is SQIVND (reference sequence). CDR3 in DNA: TGTGCCAGTAGTCGGACAGGGGCCCTCTCTGGGGCCAACGTCCTGACTTTC. It encodes CASSRTGALSGANVLTF.

The rearrangement uses TRBV27 and TRBJ1-3, with D perhaps TRBD1 (5 bases). Germline V gives CDR1 MNHEY, CDR2 SMNVEV (reference sequence). CDR3 size: 15 residues. Trimming shortened V by 0 bases and J by 2 bases, and 8 bases separated the two germline ends. The CDR3 loop is CASSLSIGAGNTIYF. The CDR3 DNA follows: TGTGCCAGCAGTTTATCGATAGGGGCTGGAAACACCATATATTTT.

V and J are TRBV7-2 and TRBJ2-5, with TRBD2 identical over 10 bases. Germline-derived CDR1 and CDR2 are SGHTA and FQGNSA. J lost 3 bases, V lost 5 bases, and 3 bases had no gene match. The length of the CDR3 is 14 residues. The CDR3 DNA sequence: TGTGCCAGCAGCCCAAGCGGGGGGGAAGAGACCCAGTACTTC. Encoded protein: CASSPSGGEETQYF.

CDR3 sequence reads: CASSSRQGGGQDTQYF. The CDR3 bases are TGTGCCAGCAGCTCAAGACAGGGGGGAGGACAGGATACGCAGTATTTT. The genes are TRBV7-3 and TRBJ2-3, with 9 nucleotides matching TRBD1. Germline V gene data show CDR1 as SGHTA and CDR2 as FQGTGA. The CDR3 runs 16 residues. V was pared by 4 bases and J by 6 bases, with 11 bases of the junction left unmatched. Full variable domain (missing parts from reference TRBV7-3 and TRBJ2-3): GAGVSQTPSNKVTEKGKYVELRCDPISGHTALYWYRQSLGQGPEFLIYFQGTGAADDSGLPNDRFFAVRPEGSVSTLKIQRTERGDSAVYLCASSSRQGGGQDTQYFGPGTRLTVL.

The rearrangement links TRBV2 to TRBJ2-1, with 7 positions matching TRBD2. Trimming cost V 3 bases and J 5 bases; bases outside gene matches: 1. Germline CDR1 is SNHLY and CDR2 is FYNNEI. The CDR3 loop spans 13 amino acids. CDR3 amino acids: CASSEGGDNEQFF. As DNA, the CDR3 is TGTGCCAGCAGTGAGGGAGGGGACAATGAGCAGTTCTTC.

This rearrangement joins TRBV27 to TRBJ1-2, with 8 bases aligning to TRBD1. The CDR3 extends over 15 amino acids. Germline loops: CDR1 MNHEY, CDR2 SMNVEV (reference sequence). V gave up 3 bases and J gave up 9 bases; unmatched junction bases: 12. CDR3 coding DNA: TGTGCCAGCAGTTTGGACAGGGAACCTATTTATAGCTACACCTTC. It is translated as CASSLDREPIYSYTF.

V gene TRBV9 combines with J gene TRBJ1-2; D is possibly TRBD1 (5 bases). CDR3 size: 15 residues. Per germline, CDR1 SGDLS and CDR2 YYNGEE. V lost 3 bases and J lost 4, with 16 bases in between. CDR3 coding DNA: TGTGCCAGCAGCGCCGGGAGGGGAGACCCCTATGGCTACACCTTC. It specifies CASSAGRGDPYGYTF.

The chain is built from TRBV9 and TRBJ1-5; D remains ambiguous. The V end was cut by 3 bases, the J end by 4 bases, with 14 bases between. The CDR3 totals 15 residues. Germline V gene lookup returns CDR1 SGDLS and CDR2 YYNGEE. CDR3 DNA: TGTGCCAGCAGCGCCAACCAGGCTATGAATCAGCCCCAGCATTTT. Protein product: CASSANQAMNQPQHF.

This sequence joins TRBV5-5 and TRBJ1-4; 9 bases are shared with TRBD1. The CDR3 spans 15 residues. V trimming: 4 bases; J trimming: 7 bases; junction bases outside the gene matches: 8. Germline CDR1 SGHKS, CDR2 YYEKEE (reference sequence). The DNA for the CDR3 is TGTGCCAGCAGCCTGGGACAGGGCAGTGGTGAAAAACTGTTTTTT. Amino acid sequence: CASSLGQGSGEKLFF.

There are many counts of this clone. The chain carries TRBV19 and TRBJ2-3; the D is unclear. CDR1 and CDR2 (germline): LNHDA, SQIVND (reference sequence). The CDR3 length is 12 residues. Trimming left V 6 bases short and J 0 bases short, with 4 bases between. The CDR3 sequence: CASRQSTDTQYF. CDR3 bases: TGTGCCAGTAGACAGAGCACAGATACGCAGTATTTT.

The J gene is TRBJ2-5, the V gene TRBV7-8, with D tentatively TRBD2 (7 bases). V was trimmed by 1 base and J by 4 bases, leaving 16 bases between them. Looked up from germline, CDR1 is SGHVS and CDR2 is FQNEAQ. This CDR3 is 16 amino acids long. The CDR3 here is CASSLGGASGGETQYF. Written as DNA, the CDR3 is TGTGCCAGCAGCTTAGGGGGGGCTAGCGGAGGAGAGACCCAGTACTTC.

A few counts support this clone. The chain employs TRBV15 and TRBJ1-1, with D uncertain. With 4 bases removed from V and 6 bases from J, the gap between germline ends came to 12 bases. The CDR3 runs to 13 residues. Germline CDR1 is LNHNV and CDR2 is YYDKDF (reference sequence). This CDR3 is CATSTGNVAEAFF. The CDR3 nucleotides read TGTGCCACCAGCACGGGGAATGTCGCTGAAGCTTTCTTT.

The J gene is TRBJ2-7, the V gene TRBV4-2, with 10 bases matching TRBD2. From germline, CDR1 is LGHNA and CDR2 YNFKEQ. The CDR3 length is 15 residues. V lost 3 bases and J lost 5; bases outside the gene matches: 7. The CDR3 loop reads CASSHNRGLANEQYF. The CDR3 DNA reads TGTGCCAGCAGCCACAATAGGGGACTAGCGAACGAGCAGTACTTC.

V and J are TRBV11-2 and TRBJ2-5; D gene ambiguous. V lost 5 bases to trimming and J lost 6 bases, with 7 bases between them. Germline V CDR1 and CDR2: SGHAT, FQNNGV. CDR3 length: 11 residues. The CDR3 region is CASSLRKTQYF. In nucleotides, the CDR3 is TGTGCCAGCAGCCTCAGGAAGACCCAGTACTTC.

This clone was recorded only once. The rearrangement joins TRBV15 to TRBJ2-7, with 12 bases identical to TRBD2. V shed 8 bases and J 1 base; nucleotides not matched to a gene: 0. Germline values: CDR1 LNHNV, CDR2 YYDKDF (reference sequence). The CDR3 consists of 13 residues. Here the CDR3 DNA reads TGTGCCACCGGACTAGCGGGATCCTACGAGCAGTACTTC. It encodes CATGLAGSYEQYF. The variable domain in full, with the rest retrieved from reference TRBV15 and TRBJ2-7, is DAMVIQNPRYQVTQFGKPVTLSCSQTLNHNVMYWYQQKSSQAPKLLFHYYDKDFNNEADTPDNFQSRRPNTSFCFLDIRSPGLGDTAMYLCATGLAGSYEQYFGPGTRLTVT.

This clone was picked up one time. This chain links TRBV27 with TRBJ1-6; 8 bases are a match to TRBD1. CDR1 MNHEY and CDR2 SMNVEV come from the germline V gene (reference sequence). The CDR3 totals 15 residues. Unmatched junction bases numbered 6, after V lost 4 bases and J lost 7 bases. CDR3 sequence: CASSSTGDRNSPLHF. The CDR3 region has the DNA TGTGCCAGCAGTTCGACAGGGGACCGGAATTCACCCCTCCACTTT.

This clone has a handful of counts. CDR3 region: CASSFTGNEQYF. The CDR3 nucleotides read TGTGCCAGCAGTTTCACAGGGAACGAGCAGTACTTC. The chain links TRBV6-5 to TRBJ2-7, with D maybe TRBD1 (6 bases). The V end was cut by 4 bases, the J end by 5 bases, with 9 bases between. The CDR3 is 12 amino acids. The germline gives CDR1 MNHEY, CDR2 SVGAGI.

CDR3 loop: CAISEYPTGMDTEAFF. In DNA form, the CDR3 reads TGTGCCATCAGTGAATATCCGACAGGGATGGACACTGAAGCTTTCTTT. V gene TRBV10-3 combines with J gene TRBJ1-1; TRBD1 agrees at 7 bases. This CDR3 has 16 amino acids. The germline V gene has CDR1 ENHRY and CDR2 SYGVKD. The junction had 10 bases not matched to a gene; V was cut back by 3 bases and J by 3 bases.

This rearrangement joins TRBV7-2 to TRBJ1-5; 8 bases are a match to TRBD1. The germline V gene has CDR1 SGHTA and CDR2 FQGNSA. There are 13 residues in the CDR3. V trimming: 8 bases; J trimming: 6 bases; junction bases outside the gene matches: 6. As DNA, the CDR3 is TGTGCCAGCTCCGGACAGGGTGGTCAGCCCCAGCATTTT. Protein: CASSGQGGQPQHF. The full variable domain, with the rest looked up from reference TRBV7-2 and TRBJ1-5, is GAGVSQSPSNKVTEKGKDVELRCDPISGHTALYWYRQSLGQGLEFLIYFQGNSAPDKSGLPSDRFSAERTGGSVSTLTIQRTQQEDSAVYLCASSGQGGQPQHFGDGTRLSIL.

The chain is built from TRBV11-2 and TRBJ1-6; D call uncertain. Germline lookup yields CDR1 SGHAT and CDR2 FQNNGV. The CDR3 totals 13 residues. V was trimmed by 0 bases and J by 7 bases, leaving 4 bases between them. CDR3 bases: TGTGCCAGCAGCTTAGACAGAAATTCACCCCTCCACTTT. Protein product: CASSLDRNSPLHF. The variable domain in full, with the rest retrieved from reference TRBV11-2 and TRBJ1-6, is EAGVAQSPRYKIIEKRQSVAFWCNPISGHATLYWYQQILGQGPKLLIQFQNNGVVDDSQLPKDRFSAERLKGVDSTLKIQPAKLEDSAVYLCASSLDRNSPLHFGNGTRLTVT.

The genes are TRBV27 and TRBJ1-2; D is uncertain. There are 13 residues in the CDR3. V lost 2 bases and J lost 8, with 12 bases in between. Germline values: CDR1 MNHEY, CDR2 SMNVEV (reference sequence). The CDR3 here is CASSLVAGGGYTF. The DNA for the CDR3 is TGTGCCAGCAGTTTAGTGGCAGGCGGGGGCTACACCTTC.

The V call is TRBV7-3, the J call TRBJ2-2; TRBD2 is a possible D gene (5 bases). The CDR3 has 13 residues. CDR1 SGHTA and CDR2 FQGTGA come from the germline V gene. The ends were cut back, 0 bases at V and 7 bases at J, with 6 bases in the middle. This CDR3 is CASSLTGSGELFF. Written as DNA, the CDR3 is TGTGCCAGCAGCTTAACGGGGAGCGGGGAGCTGTTTTTT.